This TCR beta chain was recorded in a study of blood T cells in healthy people across ages. Study observations and caveats: It was not known whether donors were CMV positive (a possible confounder of expanded clonotype changes). Relative to aged donors, long-lived donors carried more naive CD4+ cells and displayed higher diversity. A conclusive naive versus antigen-experienced comparison was prevented by the unsorted PBMCs.

Ten milliliters of peripheral blood were drawn from each donor into EDTA-treated tubes. Note on this clonotype: Its specificity is not known.

The CDR3 runs 10 residues. CDR1 is DFQATT, CDR2 SNEGSKA, per germline (reference sequence). A second PCR of 7 to 11 cycles used a sample-barcoded 5' primer and a J-beta primer mix. One entry per CDR3 protein, called by TCRdb with MiXCR from the 5' RACE reads. The data show about 1.1 million distinct CDR3 sequences, 30% to 40% seen once. The source of this sequence is a young man in good health. Sequences were obtained from blood. The rearrangement uses TRBV20-1 and TRBJ2-1; D gene ambiguous. The CDR3 reads CSSRFGEQFF. In DNA, the CDR3 is TGCAGCTCCCGGTTCGGGGAGCAGTTCTTC.